This T cell receptor (beta chain) stems from a study of monozygotic twins with inflammatory bowel disease (dated by TCRdb to about 2019). Study-wide context: In total, about 30 monozygotic twin pairs made up the full study: 19 Danish pairs, all IBD-discordant, plus nine German pairs, of which four were IBD-concordant and five were IBD-discordant. Within discordant pairs, disease-associated traits were sought mainly by comparing IBD patients with their genetically identical healthy co-twins. Each individual had, on average, about 151 000 unique TCRalpha sequences and 181 000 unique TCRbeta sequences available for analysis.

The CDR3 measures 15 amino acids from cysteine to phenylalanine. Only the protein is on record. Via the germline V gene, CDR1 is MNHEY and CDR2 SVGEGT. From each donor, an approximately 2.5 ml peripheral blood sample was drawn into PAXgene tubes and stored at -80 degrees C. Without T cell sorting, total RNA was isolated from whole blood using the PAXgene blood miRNA kit on an automated QIAcube. Peripheral blood from monozygotic twin pairs who were concordant or discordant for inflammatory bowel disease underwent deep TCRalpha and TCRbeta repertoire profiling using unique molecular barcoding. Smoking habits were recorded for all twin pairs, with individuals classified as current, former or never smokers. Of note for this clonotype: This receptor's antigen is unknown.

What the research found in general, with its limitations: Different T cell subtypes could not be distinguished in the analysis. Compared with healthy twins, IBD patients shared fewer clonotypes with other individuals, and the difference was most pronounced in patients with signs of disease activity. The results gave no support for a single strong signal or clonotype linked to IBD. Concordant and discordant twins showed no difference in repertoire similarity, possibly because of limited statistical power. IBD patients had lower TCRbeta repertoire diversity, measured by the inverse Simpson index, than their healthy co-twins. Background noise and inter-individual variability may have been introduced into the repertoires by the differing immunosuppressive treatments among patients.

The protocol used for the library was 5' RACE. Each TCR library was prepared from around 3,400 ng of total RNA. For each sample, cDNA synthesis with SMARTScribe reverse transcriptase was split into eight separate reactions. During cDNA synthesis, template switching was used to introduce unique molecular identifiers that contained a 6-nucleotide sample barcode. TCRalpha and TCRbeta cDNA was amplified in two nested PCRs of roughly 16 and 10 cycles, and bead purification was carried out after each PCR. Before amplification, the cDNA was treated with uracil DNA-glycosylase and purified using the QIAquick PCR purification kit. The second PCR was the step at which Illumina TruSeq-compatible adapters and sample-specific barcodes were added. Library quality and concentration were assessed using TapeStation and Qubit, and approximately 5 ng of each library was pooled. The pooled libraries were sequenced with 2 x 100 bp reads and custom sequencing primers on an Illumina HiSeq2500 single-index Rapid Run. Regarding the original processing steps: UMI-based consensus assembly with MiGEC version 1.2.6 was used to correct PCR and sequencing errors. MiXCR version 2.1.1 was used for V(D)J alignment, clonotype assembly and CDR3 extraction. Gene usage, clonotype sharing and MAIT/NKT TCR abundance were normalised by analysing the top 1000, 10 000 and 20 000 clonotypes per sample. Diversity was computed as the inverse Simpson index with the vegan R package after downsampling to 27 000 UMIs. Statistical testing used paired Mann-Whitney U tests on the discordant twin pairs and applied Benjamini-Hochberg correction for multiple testing. TCRdb reprocessed the reads, so every CDR3 protein sequence counts as one entry and DNA is not shown. The V and J calls and clone size come from TCRdb's table, not from the authors' own analysis. The record for this sample contains about 380,000 distinct CDR3 sequences. The leading ten clones occupy just over 2.5% of the sample.

The source material was blood. The clonotype comes from a human donor with ulcerative colitis or Crohn's disease, or a healthy co-twin of an affected twin (not recorded which). The rearranged segments are TRBV6-2 or TRBV6-3 and TRBJ2-7; no DNA is available, so the TRBD1 call from TCRdb remains unchecked. The CDR3 region has the sequence CASSPRTAWTYEQYF.